This section outlines one T cell receptor beta chain sequence together with its context. Its antigen is unidentified. The sample holds other DNA sequences that translate to the same CDR3. Clones were sequenced by immunoSEQ multiplex PCR, and TCRdb holds only the in-frame ones, with some missing. The data show some 66,000 clones, with 80% to 95% seen just once and approximately 11% held by the top ten. The germline gives CDR1 PRHDT, CDR2 FYEKMQ (reference sequence). The length of the CDR3 is 15 residues. Trimming shortened V by 1 base and J by 7 bases, and 11 bases separated the two germline ends. This specimen comes from a study of Tregs in tolerant kidney transplant recipients. Study outcomes and limitations: In tolerant patients, donor-specific Tregs outgrew total Tregs, suggesting antigen-driven expansion. Few patients were studied, so findings need validation in larger groups.

The specimen comprised CD8+ T cells from blood, sampled before the transplant. The TCR originated in a human donor who received a combined kidney and bone marrow transplant. This chain uses TRBV13 with TRBJ1-6; the D is unclear. The chain's CDR3 is CASSLATGGNSPLHF. CDR3 DNA sequence: TGTGCCAGCAGCTTAGCAACGGGAGGGAATTCACCCCTCCACTTT.